This T cell receptor beta chain was obtained from a study of human T cells and chemical hapten exposure. Study in general: Women made up most patients, who had alopecia areata, totalis or universalis.

This CDR3 region has 13 residues. V lost 5 bases and J 6 bases, leaving 12 bases between the germline ends. CDR1 is SEHNR, CDR2 FQNEAQ, per germline (reference sequence). From the RACE reads, TCRdb called clonotypes with MiXCR, one entry per CDR3 protein. This table holds 150,000 to 200,000 distinct CDR3 sequences, about a quarter found once. The time point is: patch test 3, about 24 weeks after DPC sensitization. Treatment given: therapeutic diphenylcyclopropenone sensitization with weekly scalp DPC. Someone pulled total RNA out of unfractionated whole blood. The sequence derives from a woman younger than 30 with alopecia areata. Some clones in this sample may be carry-over from other donors' samples. The chain couples TRBV7-9 to TRBJ2-3, with D possibly matching TRBD2 (5 bases). Here the sequenced sample was whole blood, taken in connection with sensitization to the hapten diphenylcyclopropenone (DPC). The CDR3 loop reads CASSGETRDTQYF. CDR3 nucleotide sequence: TGTGCCAGCAGCGGGGAAACTAGGGATACGCAGTATTTT.